The 4 T cell receptor beta chains presented below share a single source sample, sequenced in a study of cytomegalovirus exposure and HLA in healthy donors. The study ran its PCR with 60 Vbeta and 13 Jbeta primers. The protocol was immunoSEQ multiplex PCR, while the TCRdb copy is restricted to in-frame clones and leaves out a portion. The data contain some 100,000 clones, 70% to 85% of them singletons. The sequencing input was PBMCs. These receptors all stem from a woman between 18 and 30 years old in good health and CMV-seronegative.

This clone was detected a few times. DNA for the CDR3: TGTGCCAGCAGCTCTAGCGGGAGGAGGTTGTTTTTT. It translates to CASSSSGRRLFF. The chain joins TRBV7-2 to TRBJ2-2, with TRBD2 matching 11 bases. Germline V CDR1 and CDR2: SGHTA, FQGNSA. The trim removed 4 bases at V and 15 bases at J, leaving 4 bases unmatched. CDR3 length: 12 residues. Full variable domain (rest looked up from reference TRBV7-2 and TRBJ2-2): GAGVSQSPSNKVTEKGKDVELRCDPISGHTALYWYRQSLGQGLEFLIYFQGNSAPDKSGLPSDRFSAERTGGSVSTLTIQRTQQEDSAVYLCASSSSGRRLFFGEGSRLTVL.

This chain joins TRBV27 and TRBJ2-7; D is ambiguous. CDR3 size: 13 residues. Germline loops: CDR1 MNHEY, CDR2 SMNVEV (reference sequence). Trimming pared 6 bases from V and 0 bases from J, leaving 9 bases between. This chain's CDR3 is CASSNADSYEQYF. In DNA, the CDR3 is TGTGCCAGCAGCAACGCAGACTCCTACGAGCAGTACTTC.

A few counts support this clone. This sequence joins TRBV6-1 and TRBJ2-7, with 9 bases fitting TRBD1. The CDR3 covers 16 residues. With 3 bases clipped from V and 7 bases from J, the junction kept 13 bases outside the gene matches. In germline, CDR1 is MNHNS, CDR2 SASEGT. This CDR3 reads CASSDIPGQGSWEQYF. The CDR3 nucleotides read TGTGCCAGCAGTGATATTCCGGGACAGGGCTCGTGGGAGCAGTACTTC.

This clone has a single count. The chain combines TRBV18 with TRBJ2-7, with D possibly TRBD2 on 6 matching bases. V lost 2 bases, J lost 3 bases, and 23 bases lay in between. From germline, CDR1 is KGHSH and CDR2 LQKENI. The CDR3 has 18 residues. CDR3 loop: CASSPYSPPSVGSYEQYF. CDR3 bases: TGTGCCAGCTCACCATATTCCCCCCCTAGCGTAGGGAGCTACGAGCAGTACTTC.